The 27 T cell receptor beta chains below all came from one sample that was sequenced in a study of cytomegalovirus exposure and HLA in healthy donors. The primer mix had 60 Vbeta and 13 Jbeta primers. Clones were read by immunoSEQ multiplex PCR, and TCRdb kept only the in-frame ones, dropping some. The sample yields about 110,000 clones, roughly 75% seen once. The sequenced sample was PBMCs. All receptors derive from a man between 40 and 49 years old in good health and CMV-seronegative.

CDR3 nucleotide sequence: TGTGCCAGCAGCTCGGGGCGGGGGAACACTGAAGCTTTCTTT. Translating it yields CASSSGRGNTEAFF. The rearrangement links TRBV6-6 to TRBJ1-1, with D maybe TRBD1 (5 bases). The CDR3 extends over 14 amino acids. Trimming removed 6 bases from V and 1 base from J, with 12 bases in between. Per germline, CDR1 MNHNY and CDR2 SVGAGI (reference sequence).

The chain combines TRBV6-5 with TRBJ2-5, with D possibly TRBD1 on 6 matching bases. Germline-derived CDR1 and CDR2 are MNHEY and SVGAGI. The CDR3 extends over 15 amino acids. Trimming removed 10 bases at V and 11 bases at J, with 29 bases between. As DNA, the CDR3 is TGTGCCACCGTCCCAGGGGCACCGACGGGGCGAGAGCAGTACTTC. Translation: CATVPGAPTGREQYF.

The chain carries TRBV19 and TRBJ2-2; no clear D gene. Trimming removed 2 bases at V and 4 bases at J, with 8 bases between. CDR1 and CDR2 (germline): LNHDA, SQIVND (reference sequence). The CDR3 consists of 14 residues. This CDR3 reads CASSISSSTGELFF. DNA of the CDR3: TGTGCCAGTAGTATATCTTCGAGCACCGGGGAGCTGTTTTTT.

The chain is built from TRBV4-2 and TRBJ1-3, with D possibly being TRBD1 (5 bases). Per the germline V gene, CDR1 is LGHNA and CDR2 is YNFKEQ. CDR3 length: 18 residues. The ends were cut back, 0 bases at V and 4 bases at J, with 19 bases in the middle. The CDR3 DNA follows: TGTGCCAGCAGCCAAGATGGCCCCCAGGGCACGGGCGGAAACACCATATATTTT. Translation: CASSQDGPQGTGGNTIYF.

This chain uses TRBV11-2 with TRBJ2-5, with 10 bases identical to TRBD2. Per the germline V gene, CDR1 is SGHAT and CDR2 is FQNNGV. After removal of 6 bases from V and 5 bases from J, the junction contained 9 bases not matched to a gene. The CDR3 spans 15 residues. CDR3 sequence: CASRPSGGAVETQYF. DNA of the CDR3: TGTGCCAGCAGGCCCAGCGGGGGGGCCGTGGAGACCCAGTACTTC.

The rearrangement links TRBV5-5 to TRBJ2-5; 7 bases align to TRBD2. The CDR3 has 17 amino acids. From germline, CDR1 is SGHKS and CDR2 YYEKEE (reference sequence). The J segment lost 1 base and the V segment lost 0 bases, leaving 9 bases of the junction unmatched. CDR3 residues: CASSLESGLPIQETQYF. In DNA form, the CDR3 reads TGTGCCAGCAGCTTGGAGTCGGGACTACCGATCCAAGAGACCCAGTACTTC.

This chain joins TRBV7-2 and TRBJ2-2; D remains ambiguous. Germline CDR1 and CDR2: SGHTA and FQGNSA. The V gene lost 5 bases and the J gene lost 2 bases, with 6 bases spanning the gap. The CDR3 runs to 13 residues. The CDR3 sequence: CASSQINTGELFF. As DNA, the CDR3 is TGTGCCAGCAGCCAAATTAACACCGGGGAGCTGTTTTTT.

The rearrangement joins TRBV7-2 to TRBJ2-1; 15 nucleotides align to TRBD2. Looked up from germline, CDR1 is SGHTA and CDR2 is FQGNSA. With V trimmed by 4 bases and J by 10 bases, 8 bases remained unmatched. CDR3 length equals 16 residues. CDR3 amino acids: CASSWTSGGGLVEQFF. As DNA, the CDR3 is TGTGCCAGCAGCTGGACTAGCGGGGGGGGCCTTGTGGAGCAGTTCTTC.

The V gene is TRBV18, the J gene TRBJ2-5; D is uncertain. This CDR3 comprises 13 residues. Germline values: CDR1 KGHSH, CDR2 LQKENI. The V and J ends lost 3 bases and 3 bases respectively, with 8 bases between them. The CDR3, as DNA: TGTGCCAGCTCACCTGGTCAGGAAGAGACCCAGTACTTC. Protein sequence: CASSPGQEETQYF. The full variable domain, its missing parts supplied by reference TRBV18 and TRBJ2-5, is NAGVMQNPRHLVRRRGQEARLRCSPMKGHSHVYWYRQLPEEGLKFMVYLQKENIIDESGMPKERFSAEFPKEGPSILRIQQVVRGDSAAYFCASSPGQEETQYFGPGTRLLVL.

The J gene is TRBJ1-5, the V gene TRBV2, with D possibly being TRBD1 (5 bases). Germline V lookup: CDR1 SNHLY, CDR2 FYNNEI. This CDR3 region has 12 residues. V shed 5 bases and J shed 9 bases, with 11 bases lying between them. Written as DNA, the CDR3 is TGTGCCAGCAGTCTCACCCAGGGGCCCCAGCATTTT. Its protein is CASSLTQGPQHF.

The chain has TRBV7-9 and TRBJ1-1; D remains ambiguous. The germline V gene has CDR1 SEHNR and CDR2 FQNEAQ (reference sequence). This CDR3 contains 14 residues. Trimming shortened V by 1 base and J by 5 bases, and 11 bases separated the two germline ends. The CDR3 region is CASSLVEGFTEAFF. For the CDR3, the DNA is TGTGCCAGCAGCTTAGTAGAGGGATTTACTGAAGCTTTCTTT. Together with reference TRBV7-9 and TRBJ1-1, the CDR3 gives the full variable domain: DTGVSQNPRHKITKRGQNVTFRCDPISEHNRLYWYRQTLGQGPEFLTYFQNEAQLEKSRLLSDRFSAERPKGSFSTLEIQRTEQGDSAMYLCASSLVEGFTEAFFGQGTRLTVV.

The chain couples TRBV7-9 to TRBJ1-3; D might be TRBD1 (6 bases). CDR1 is SEHNR, CDR2 FQNEAQ, per germline (reference sequence). Between the trimmed V and J ends, which lost 5 bases and 4 bases, there was a span of 15 bases. The CDR3 extends over 15 amino acids. In DNA, the CDR3 is TGTGCCAGCAGCCCCCGACAGGCCGGGGGAAACACCATATATTTT. Its translation: CASSPRQAGGNTIYF.

The rearrangement uses TRBV5-1 and TRBJ2-5; D gene ambiguous. Germline CDR1 is SGHRS and CDR2 is YFSETQ. V was shortened by 2 bases and J by 0 bases, with 11 bases between the two germline ends. The CDR3 covers 15 residues. CDR3 DNA sequence: TGCGCCAGCAGCTTCAGCGAGGTAGACCAAGAGACCCAGTACTTC. This translates into CASSFSEVDQETQYF.

This clone was seen a single time. The gene calls are TRBV27 and TRBJ2-2, with 16 bases fitting TRBD2. Germline V gene data show CDR1 as MNHEY and CDR2 as SMNVEV (reference sequence). CDR3 length: 20 amino acids. The V gene end was trimmed by 3 bases and the J gene end by 4 bases; junction bases not matched to a gene: 11. CDR3 protein: CASSFWSPGLAGGGTGELFF. CDR3 DNA: TGTGCCAGCAGTTTTTGGTCCCCGGGACTAGCGGGGGGGGGCACCGGGGAGCTGTTTTTT.

This clone has just one count. The rearrangement uses TRBV19 and TRBJ2-4; 13 bases agree with TRBD2. J was trimmed by 9 bases and V by 3 bases; bases with no gene match: 11. CDR3 length: 17 amino acids. Germline CDR1 reads LNHDA; CDR2 reads SQIVND (reference sequence). CDR3 in DNA: TGTGCCAGTAGTATTGCGCGGACTAGCGGGGGAATCGGCATTCAGTACTTC. This encodes CASSIARTSGGIGIQYF.

V gene TRBV9 combines with J gene TRBJ2-1; 9 bases match TRBD2. The CDR3 runs to 15 residues. In germline, CDR1 is SGDLS, CDR2 YYNGEE. V was clipped by 6 bases and J by 8 bases; unmatched bases: 12. The CDR3 sequence is CASNLLAGGYDEQFF. The CDR3 region has the DNA TGTGCCAGCAACCTTTTGGCGGGGGGGTATGATGAGCAGTTCTTC.

CDR3 amino acids: CASSIGTGADTQYF. In DNA, the CDR3 is TGTGCCAGTAGTATTGGGACAGGAGCAGATACGCAGTATTTT. V gene TRBV19 combines with J gene TRBJ2-3; 8 bases fit TRBD1. Germline V gene lookup returns CDR1 LNHDA and CDR2 SQIVND (reference sequence). With 3 bases clipped from V and 4 bases from J, the junction kept 3 bases outside the gene matches. This CDR3 is 14 amino acids long.

The CDR3, as DNA: TGTGCCAGCAGCGACGACAGGGGGAATTCACCCCTCCACTTT. Its translation: CASSDDRGNSPLHF. The chain recombines TRBV21-1 with TRBJ1-6; the D call of TRBD1 is as the table states it, not checked on the DNA. TRBV21-1 represents a pseudogene. The CDR3 has 14 amino acids.

This clone was recorded a few times. This chain connects TRBV5-1 to TRBJ1-2, with D tentatively TRBD1 (6 bases). V was pared by 4 bases and J by 4 bases, with 8 bases between. The CDR3 is 12 amino acids. Germline V lookup: CDR1 SGHRS, CDR2 YFSETQ. Here the CDR3 reads CASSQDSYGYTF. Written as DNA, the CDR3 is TGCGCCAGCAGCCAGGACAGCTATGGCTACACCTTC.

The J gene is TRBJ2-3, the V gene TRBV9, with 10 nucleotides matching TRBD2. This CDR3 has 15 amino acids. The trim removed 4 bases at V and 8 bases at J, leaving 10 bases unmatched. Germline V lookup: CDR1 SGDLS, CDR2 YYNGEE. CDR3 loop: CASSTQAGGKGTQYF. The CDR3 DNA sequence: TGTGCCAGCAGCACACAAGCGGGAGGGAAGGGTACGCAGTATTTT.

This clone was observed a few times. The V and J genes are TRBV12-5 and TRBJ2-1; D not certain. Trimming left V 7 bases short and J 5 bases short, with 18 bases between. The CDR3 is 15 amino acids. Germline CDR1 is LGHNT and CDR2 is FRNRAP. In DNA form, the CDR3 reads TGTGCTAGTGCTCCCCTTGGCGTACAGAACAATGAGCAGTTCTTC. Protein product: CASAPLGVQNNEQFF.

The chain links TRBV6-5 to TRBJ2-5; D might be TRBD1 (6 bases). Germline values: CDR1 MNHEY, CDR2 SVGAGI. Trimming cost V 6 bases and J 2 bases, with 10 bases left between them. The CDR3 contains 13 residues. This CDR3 is CASRRTVQETQYF. The CDR3 region has the DNA TGTGCCAGCAGACGGACAGTACAAGAGACCCAGTACTTC.

The CDR3 DNA reads as TGTGCCAGCAGCCAAGTTGGTTCAGGGACAGGGGGGGAAAAACTGTTTTTT. This sequence encodes CASSQVGSGTGGEKLFF. The V and J genes are TRBV7-6 and TRBJ1-4; TRBD1 matches 11 bases. Germline V gene lookup returns CDR1 SGHVS and CDR2 FNYEAQ. The CDR3 loop spans 17 amino acids. The ends lost 5 bases at V and 8 bases at J; junction bases unmatched: 13.

The chain joins TRBV6-5 to TRBJ2-5; 7 nucleotides match TRBD2. This CDR3 has 15 amino acids. J gave up 5 bases and V 8 bases, and 14 bases lay outside the gene matches. Germline loops: CDR1 MNHEY, CDR2 SVGAGI. The DNA for the CDR3 is TGTGCCAGCGGATCGGGGGGAGCTTTCGGGGAGACCCAGTACTTC. Translating it yields CASGSGGAFGETQYF.

The chain links TRBV28 to TRBJ2-1, with 10 bases that match TRBD2. The CDR3 runs to 15 residues. CDR1 MDHEN and CDR2 SYDVKM come from the germline V gene. Germline trimming cut 3 bases from V and 5 bases from J; bases unmatched to any gene: 4. CDR3 loop: CASSFGLAENNEQFF. The CDR3 nucleotides are TGTGCCAGCAGTTTTGGACTAGCGGAAAACAATGAGCAGTTCTTC.

V gene TRBV4-1 combines with J gene TRBJ2-3; TRBD2 aligns across 7 bases. Germline V lookup: CDR1 MGHRA, CDR2 YSYEKL. The ends lost 1 base at V and 4 bases at J; junction bases unmatched: 2. The CDR3 has 14 amino acids. Here the CDR3 reads CASSQGLAPDTQYF. Written as DNA, the CDR3 is TGCGCCAGCAGCCAAGGACTAGCCCCAGATACGCAGTATTTT.

The chain joins TRBV19 to TRBJ2-2; TRBD1 is a possible D gene (6 bases). CDR3 length: 14 amino acids. Trimming removed 5 bases from V and 5 bases from J, with 12 bases in between. CDR1 LNHDA and CDR2 SQIVND come from the germline V gene (reference sequence). The CDR3 sequence is CASSSNRETGELFF. CDR3 in DNA: TGTGCCAGTAGTTCAAACAGGGAAACCGGGGAGCTGTTTTTT.